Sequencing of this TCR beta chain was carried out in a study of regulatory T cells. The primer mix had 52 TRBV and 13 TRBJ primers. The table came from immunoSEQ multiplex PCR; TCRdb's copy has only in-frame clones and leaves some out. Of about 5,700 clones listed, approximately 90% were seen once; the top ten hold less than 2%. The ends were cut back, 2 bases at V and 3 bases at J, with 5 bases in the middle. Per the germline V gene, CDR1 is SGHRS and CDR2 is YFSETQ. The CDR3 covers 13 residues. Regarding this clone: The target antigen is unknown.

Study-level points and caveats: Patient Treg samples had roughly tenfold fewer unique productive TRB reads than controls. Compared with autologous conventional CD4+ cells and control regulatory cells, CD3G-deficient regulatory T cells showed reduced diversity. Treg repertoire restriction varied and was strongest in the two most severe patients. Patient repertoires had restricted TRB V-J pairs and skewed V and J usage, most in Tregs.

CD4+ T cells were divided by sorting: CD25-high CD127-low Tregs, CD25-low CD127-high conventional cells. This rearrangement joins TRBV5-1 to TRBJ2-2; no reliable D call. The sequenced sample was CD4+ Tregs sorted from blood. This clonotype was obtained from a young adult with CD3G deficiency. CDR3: CASSLGHTGELFF. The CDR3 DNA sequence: TGCGCCAGCAGCTTAGGACACACCGGGGAGCTGTTTTTT.